These T cell receptor beta chains were read from a single sample in a study of cytotoxic CD8 clonotypes in ibrutinib-treated CLL. The data were produced by immunoSEQ multiplex PCR, yet TCRdb's version contains in-frame clones alone and is incomplete. The repertoire consists of under 200,000 clones, with more than 80% occurring once and the leading ten covering 4.6%. The specimen comprised PBMCs, sampled after 24 months of ibrutinib treatment. The receptors were sampled from a human donor with chronic lymphocytic leukemia. Both conserved end residues are part of each CDR3. The D gene is left open where the match is weak. Clone size is not always given. Where it is, it says once, few, many or a class for expanded clones.

len: 17
v_gene: TRBV7-3
j_gene: TRBJ2-3
d_gene: TRBD2
abundance: .
CDR3nt: TGTGCCAGCAGTCCTAACCCCGGGACTAGCCGGACAGATACGCAGTATTTT
CDR3aa: CASSPNPGTSRTDTQYF

len: 16
v_gene: TRBV18
j_gene: TRBJ1-3
d_gene: .
abundance: .
CDR3nt: TGTGCCAGCTCACCCCGCAGCGCGGCCTCTGGAAACACCATATATTTT
CDR3aa: CASSPRSAASGNTIYF

len: 13
v_gene: TRBV7-9
j_gene: TRBJ1-1
d_gene: .
abundance: .
CDR3nt: TGTGCCAGCAGCTTAGTTCAGGTGGGTGAAGCTTTCTTT
CDR3aa: CASSLVQVGEAFF

len: 13
v_gene: TRBV10-3
j_gene: TRBJ1-5
d_gene: .
abundance: .
CDR3nt: TGTGCCATCAGTGACTCCGAAGGGCAGCCCCAGCATTTT
CDR3aa: CAISDSEGQPQHF

len: 16
v_gene: TRBV7-3
j_gene: TRBJ1-1
d_gene: .
abundance: .
CDR3nt: TGTGCCAGCAGCTTAAGGGACACCTTGAGAATGACTGAAGCTTTCTTT
CDR3aa: CASSLRDTLRMTEAFF

len: 14
v_gene: TRBV2
j_gene: TRBJ2-6
d_gene: .
abundance: .
CDR3nt: TGTGCCAGCCTTGCTGTCTCTGGGGCCAACGTCCTGACTTTC
CDR3aa: CASLAVSGANVLTF

len: 14
v_gene: TRBV5-5
j_gene: TRBJ2-7
d_gene: .
abundance: .
CDR3nt: TGTGCCAGCAGCTTGGCTCATGGGCCCTACGAGCAGTACTTC
CDR3aa: CASSLAHGPYEQYF

len: 13
v_gene: TRBV18
j_gene: TRBJ1-1
d_gene: TRBD1
abundance: once
CDR3nt: TGTGCCAGCCTACAGGGGTTGAACACTGAAGCTTTCTTT
CDR3aa: CASLQGLNTEAFF

len: 14
v_gene: TRBV30
j_gene: TRBJ1-2
d_gene: .
abundance: once
CDR3nt: TGTGCCTGGGCCGGTCGAAGTCCGTGGTATGGCTACACCTTC
CDR3aa: CAWAGRSPWYGYTF

len: 16
v_gene: TRBV19
j_gene: TRBJ1-5
d_gene: .
abundance: .
CDR3nt: TGTGCCAGTAGTATAGCCCCTGGGCAGTACAATCAGCCCCAGCATTTT
CDR3aa: CASSIAPGQYNQPQHF

len: 17
v_gene: TRBV11-1
j_gene: TRBJ2-1
d_gene: .
abundance: few
CDR3nt: TGTGCCAGCAGCACTACCGCGCGGCGGGCACGCTACAATGAGCAGTTCTTC
CDR3aa: CASSTTARRARYNEQFF

len: 12
v_gene: TRBV7-2
j_gene: TRBJ2-7
d_gene: .
abundance: .
CDR3nt: TGTGCCAGCGGCAAAACCTCCTACGAGCAGTACTTC
CDR3aa: CASGKTSYEQYF

len: 16
v_gene: TRBV5-1
j_gene: TRBJ1-1
d_gene: .
abundance: .
CDR3nt: TGCGCCAGCAGCTTGGCTTCGGGTCGGCAGAACACTGAAGCTTTCTTT
CDR3aa: CASSLASGRQNTEAFF

len: 15
v_gene: TRBV18
j_gene: TRBJ2-3
d_gene: .
abundance: .
CDR3nt: TGTGCCAGCTCACCACTAGGGTCAGGGACAGATACGCAGTATTTT
CDR3aa: CASSPLGSGTDTQYF

len: 13
v_gene: TRBV30
j_gene: TRBJ2-7
d_gene: TRBD2
abundance: few
CDR3nt: TGTGCCCATCGGACTAGCGGTTCCTACGAGCAGTACTTC
CDR3aa: CAHRTSGSYEQYF

len: 15
v_gene: TRBV4-2
j_gene: TRBJ2-6
d_gene: .
abundance: .
CDR3nt: TGTGCCAGCAGCCAAGGGGAATCTGGGGCCAACGTCCTGACTTTC
CDR3aa: CASSQGESGANVLTF

len: 15
v_gene: TRBV19
j_gene: TRBJ2-5
d_gene: .
abundance: .
CDR3nt: TGTGCCAGTAGTGTCGGGCCTAATTTGGGAGAGACCCAGTACTTC
CDR3aa: CASSVGPNLGETQYF

len: 17
v_gene: TRBV5-1
j_gene: TRBJ2-1
d_gene: TRBD2
abundance: .
CDR3nt: TGCGCCAGCAGCCTAGAGGGACTAGCGGGGGGACTCAATGAGCAGTTCTTC
CDR3aa: CASSLEGLAGGLNEQFF

len: 15
v_gene: TRBV5-4
j_gene: TRBJ2-3
d_gene: TRBD1
abundance: once
CDR3nt: TGTGCCAGCAGCTTGGGCGGACAGGGGTTTGATACGCAGTATTTT
CDR3aa: CASSLGGQGFDTQYF

len: 18
v_gene: TRBV5-1
j_gene: TRBJ1-3
d_gene: .
abundance: few
CDR3nt: TGCGCCAGCAGCCCCCAGCCGGGACTCTTCTCCTCTGGAAACACCATATATTTT
CDR3aa: CASSPQPGLFSSGNTIYF

len: 15
v_gene: TRBV7-6
j_gene: TRBJ2-5
d_gene: .
abundance: .
CDR3nt: TGTGCCAGCAGCTTAGCGCCCCAGGGGCAGGAGACCCAGTACTTC
CDR3aa: CASSLAPQGQETQYF

len: 15
v_gene: TRBV6-5
j_gene: TRBJ1-5
d_gene: .
abundance: few
CDR3nt: TGTGCCAGCAGTTACTCGTACAGACCTAATCAGCCCCAGCATTTT
CDR3aa: CASSYSYRPNQPQHF

len: 16
v_gene: TRBV7-3
j_gene: TRBJ1-5
d_gene: TRBD1
abundance: .
CDR3nt: TGTGCCAGCAGCTTGGGACAGGGGTATAGCAATCAGCCCCAGCATTTT
CDR3aa: CASSLGQGYSNQPQHF

len: 20
v_gene: TRBV28
j_gene: TRBJ2-7
d_gene: TRBD2
abundance: .
CDR3nt: TGTGCCAGCAGTTTCCCCCTCCGACTAGCGGGAATAACGGGCTCCTACGAGCAGTACTTC
CDR3aa: CASSFPLRLAGITGSYEQYF

len: 17
v_gene: TRBV7-9
j_gene: TRBJ1-3
d_gene: TRBD1
abundance: once
CDR3nt: TGTGCCAGCAGCTTAGTGGGGACAGGGGCTTCTGGAAACACCATATATTTT
CDR3aa: CASSLVGTGASGNTIYF

len: 16
v_gene: TRBV5-3
j_gene: TRBJ1-2
d_gene: TRBD1
abundance: .
CDR3nt: TGTGCCAGAAGCTTGAACAGGGGACCCGCTAACTATGGCTACACCTTC
CDR3aa: CARSLNRGPANYGYTF

len: 15
v_gene: TRBV5-4
j_gene: TRBJ1-1
d_gene: TRBD1
abundance: .
CDR3nt: TGTGCCAGCAGTCAGGGAGGGGGCTCGGACACTGAAGCTTTCTTT
CDR3aa: CASSQGGGSDTEAFF

len: 13
v_gene: TRBV5-1
j_gene: TRBJ1-1
d_gene: .
abundance: .
CDR3nt: TGCGCCAGCAGCTTCTCTGGAAACACTGAAGCTTTCTTT
CDR3aa: CASSFSGNTEAFF

len: 14
v_gene: TRBV11-2
j_gene: TRBJ1-1
d_gene: .
abundance: .
CDR3nt: TGTGCCAGCAGTTTTGGGTCGCGGAACACTGAAGCTTTCTTT
CDR3aa: CASSFGSRNTEAFF

len: 12
v_gene: TRBV7-2
j_gene: TRBJ2-7
d_gene: .
abundance: once
CDR3nt: TGTGCCAGCAGCTTAGCCCTTGGGTCGCAGTACTTC
CDR3aa: CASSLALGSQYF

len: 14
v_gene: TRBV19
j_gene: TRBJ1-6
d_gene: TRBD1
abundance: .
CDR3nt: TGTGCCAGTACGGAGACAGGGATTCGGTCACCCCTCCACTTT
CDR3aa: CASTETGIRSPLHF